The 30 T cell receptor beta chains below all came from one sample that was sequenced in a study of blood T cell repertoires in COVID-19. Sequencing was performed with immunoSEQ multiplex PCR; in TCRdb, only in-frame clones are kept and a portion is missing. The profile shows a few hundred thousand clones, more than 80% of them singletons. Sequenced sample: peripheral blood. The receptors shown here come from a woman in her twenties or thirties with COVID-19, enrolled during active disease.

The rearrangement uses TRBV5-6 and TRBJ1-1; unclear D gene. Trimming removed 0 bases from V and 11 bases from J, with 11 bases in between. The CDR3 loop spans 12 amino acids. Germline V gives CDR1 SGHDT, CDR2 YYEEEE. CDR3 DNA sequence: TGTGCCAGCAGCTTGGACGGGAATGTGGCTTTCTTT. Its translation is CASSLDGNVAFF. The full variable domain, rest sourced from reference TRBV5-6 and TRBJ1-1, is DAGVTQSPTHLIKTRGQQVTLRCSPKSGHDTVSWYQQALGQGPQFIFQYYEEEERQRGNFPDRFSGHQFPNYSSELNVNALLLGDSALYLCASSLDGNVAFFGQGTRLTVV.

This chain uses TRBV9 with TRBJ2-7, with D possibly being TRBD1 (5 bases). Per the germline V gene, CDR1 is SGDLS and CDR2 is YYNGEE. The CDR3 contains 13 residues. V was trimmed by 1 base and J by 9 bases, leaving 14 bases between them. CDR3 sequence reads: CASSVQGSGGQYF. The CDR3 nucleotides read TGTGCCAGCAGCGTACAGGGCAGTGGTGGGCAGTACTTC.

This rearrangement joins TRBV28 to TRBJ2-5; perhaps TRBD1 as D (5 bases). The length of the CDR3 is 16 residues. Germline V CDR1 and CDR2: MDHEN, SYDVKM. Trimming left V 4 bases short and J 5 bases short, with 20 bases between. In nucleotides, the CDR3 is TGTGCCAGCAGTTCTAGGACACCCTTACCTCAGGAGACCCAGTACTTC. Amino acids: CASSSRTPLPQETQYF.

The DNA for the CDR3 is TGCGCCAGCAGCTTGGTGGGAGCAAGTGAGACCCAGTACTTC. Translation gives CASSLVGASETQYF. This chain links TRBV5-1 with TRBJ2-5; D is perhaps TRBD2 (5 bases). The CDR3 extends over 14 amino acids. CDR1 and CDR2 from the germline V gene are SGHRS and YFSETQ. Trimming left V 0 bases short and J 5 bases short, with 11 bases between.

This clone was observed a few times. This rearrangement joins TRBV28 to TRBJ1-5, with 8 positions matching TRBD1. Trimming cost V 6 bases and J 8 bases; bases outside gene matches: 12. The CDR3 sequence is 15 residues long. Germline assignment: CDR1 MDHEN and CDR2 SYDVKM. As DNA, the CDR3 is TGTGCCAGCAGCCCCCCCACAGGGGGAGCTAAGCCCCAGCATTTT. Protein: CASSPPTGGAKPQHF.

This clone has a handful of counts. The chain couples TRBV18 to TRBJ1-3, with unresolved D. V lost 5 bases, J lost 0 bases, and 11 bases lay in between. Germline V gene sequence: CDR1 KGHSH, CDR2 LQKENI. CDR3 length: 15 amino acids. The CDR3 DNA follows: TGTGCCAGCTCATCAGACCAGGCCTCTGGAAACACCATATATTTT. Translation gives CASSSDQASGNTIYF. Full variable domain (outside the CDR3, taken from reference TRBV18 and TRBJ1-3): NAGVMQNPRHLVRRRGQEARLRCSPMKGHSHVYWYRQLPEEGLKFMVYLQKENIIDESGMPKERFSAEFPKEGPSILRIQQVVRGDSAAYFCASSSDQASGNTIYFGEGSWLTVV.

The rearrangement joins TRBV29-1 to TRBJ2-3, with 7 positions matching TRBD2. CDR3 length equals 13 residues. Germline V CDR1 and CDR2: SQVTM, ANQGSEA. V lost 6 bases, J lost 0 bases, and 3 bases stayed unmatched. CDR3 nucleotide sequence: TGCAGCGTAGTAGCGGGTAGCACAGATACGCAGTATTTT. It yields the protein CSVVAGSTDTQYF.

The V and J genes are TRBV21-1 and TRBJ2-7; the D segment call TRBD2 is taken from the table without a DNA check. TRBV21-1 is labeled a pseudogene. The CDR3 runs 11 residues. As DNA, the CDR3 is TGTGCCCCCGCGGCGTCCTACGAGCAGTACTTC. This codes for CAPAASYEQYF.

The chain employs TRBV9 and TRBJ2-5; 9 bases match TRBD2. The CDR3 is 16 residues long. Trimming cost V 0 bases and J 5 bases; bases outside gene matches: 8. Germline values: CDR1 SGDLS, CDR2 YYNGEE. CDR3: CASSVGRSSGIETQYF. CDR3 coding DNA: TGTGCCAGCAGCGTAGGGAGGTCTAGCGGGATTGAGACCCAGTACTTC.

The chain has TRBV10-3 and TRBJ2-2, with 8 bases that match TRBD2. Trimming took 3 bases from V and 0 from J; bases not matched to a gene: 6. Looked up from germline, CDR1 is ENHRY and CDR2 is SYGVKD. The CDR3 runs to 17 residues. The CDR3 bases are TGTGCCATCAGTGAAGGTCGGACTAGCTCGAACACCGGGGAGCTGTTTTTT. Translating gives CAISEGRTSSNTGELFF.

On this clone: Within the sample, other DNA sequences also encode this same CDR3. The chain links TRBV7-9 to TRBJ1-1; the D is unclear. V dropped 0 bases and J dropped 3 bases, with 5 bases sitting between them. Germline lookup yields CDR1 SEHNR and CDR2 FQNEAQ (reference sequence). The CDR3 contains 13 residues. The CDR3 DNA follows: TGTGCCAGCAGCTTAGCTTCGGACACTGAAGCTTTCTTT. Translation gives CASSLASDTEAFF.

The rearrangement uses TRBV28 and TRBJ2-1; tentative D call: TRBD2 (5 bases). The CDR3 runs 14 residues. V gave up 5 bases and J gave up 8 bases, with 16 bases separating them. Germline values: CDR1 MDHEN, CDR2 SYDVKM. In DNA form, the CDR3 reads TGTGCCAGCAGTCGGACGGGATGGGGTGATGAGCAGTTCTTC. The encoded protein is CASSRTGWGDEQFF.

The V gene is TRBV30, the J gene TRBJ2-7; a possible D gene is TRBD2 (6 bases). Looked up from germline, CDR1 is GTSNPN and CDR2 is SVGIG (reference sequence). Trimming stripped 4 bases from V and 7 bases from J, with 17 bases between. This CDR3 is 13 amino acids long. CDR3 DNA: TGTGCCTGGACTTACGGGGGACCAGCGGAGCAGTACTTC. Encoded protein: CAWTYGGPAEQYF.

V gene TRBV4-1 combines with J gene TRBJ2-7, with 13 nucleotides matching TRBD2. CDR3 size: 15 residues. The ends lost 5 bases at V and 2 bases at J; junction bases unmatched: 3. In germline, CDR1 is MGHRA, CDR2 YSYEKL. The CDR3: CASSYGLAGAYEQYF. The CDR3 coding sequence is TGCGCCAGCAGCTACGGACTAGCGGGGGCCTACGAGCAGTACTTC.

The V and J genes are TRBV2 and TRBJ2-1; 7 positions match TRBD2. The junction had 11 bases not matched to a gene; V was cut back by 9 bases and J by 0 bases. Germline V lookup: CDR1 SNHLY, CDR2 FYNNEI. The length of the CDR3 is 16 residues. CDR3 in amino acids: CARAPSGGYSYNEQFF. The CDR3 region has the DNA TGTGCCAGAGCACCTAGCGGAGGTTACTCCTACAATGAGCAGTTCTTC.

The CDR3 reads CASRPGTRGHIQYF. The CDR3 DNA reads TGTGCCAGCAGGCCCGGGACTAGAGGGCACATTCAGTACTTC. The chain is built from TRBV7-9 and TRBJ2-4; 8 bases agree with TRBD2. Per germline, CDR1 SEHNR and CDR2 FQNEAQ (reference sequence). V trimming: 6 bases; J trimming: 8 bases; junction bases outside the gene matches: 9. This CDR3 is 14 amino acids long.

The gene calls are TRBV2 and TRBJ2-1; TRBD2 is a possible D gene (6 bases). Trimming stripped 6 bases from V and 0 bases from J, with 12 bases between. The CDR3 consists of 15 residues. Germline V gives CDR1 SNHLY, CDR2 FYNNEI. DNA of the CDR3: TGTGCCAGCAGCTTAGCGGTTAGCTCCTACAATGAGCAGTTCTTC. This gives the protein CASSLAVSSYNEQFF.

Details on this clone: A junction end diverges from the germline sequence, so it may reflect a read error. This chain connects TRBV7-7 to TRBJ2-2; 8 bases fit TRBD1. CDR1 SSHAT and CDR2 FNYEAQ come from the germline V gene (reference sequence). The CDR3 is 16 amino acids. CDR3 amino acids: CASSWDRIPNTGELFF. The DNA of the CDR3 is TGTGCTAGCAGCTGGGACAGGATACCGAACACCGGGGAGCTGTTTTTT.

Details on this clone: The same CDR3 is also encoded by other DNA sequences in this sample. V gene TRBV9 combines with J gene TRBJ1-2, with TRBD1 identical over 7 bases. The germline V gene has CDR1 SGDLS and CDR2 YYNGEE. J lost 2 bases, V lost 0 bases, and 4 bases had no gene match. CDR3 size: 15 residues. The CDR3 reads CASSVGQGANYGYTF. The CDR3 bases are TGTGCCAGCAGCGTAGGACAGGGTGCGAACTATGGCTACACCTTC.

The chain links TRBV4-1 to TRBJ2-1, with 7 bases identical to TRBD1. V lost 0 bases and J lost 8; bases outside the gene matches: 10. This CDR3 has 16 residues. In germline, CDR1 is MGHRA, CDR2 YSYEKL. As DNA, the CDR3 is TGCGCCAGCAGCCAAGATCTAGACAGGGCGTTCGATGAGCAGTTCTTC. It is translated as CASSQDLDRAFDEQFF.

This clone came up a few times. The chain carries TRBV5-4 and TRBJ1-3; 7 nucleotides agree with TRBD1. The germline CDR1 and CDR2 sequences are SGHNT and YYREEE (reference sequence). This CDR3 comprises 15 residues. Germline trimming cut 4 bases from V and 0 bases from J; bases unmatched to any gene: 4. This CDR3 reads CASSMGQRSGNTIYF. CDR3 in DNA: TGTGCCAGCAGCATGGGACAGCGCTCTGGAAACACCATATATTTT.

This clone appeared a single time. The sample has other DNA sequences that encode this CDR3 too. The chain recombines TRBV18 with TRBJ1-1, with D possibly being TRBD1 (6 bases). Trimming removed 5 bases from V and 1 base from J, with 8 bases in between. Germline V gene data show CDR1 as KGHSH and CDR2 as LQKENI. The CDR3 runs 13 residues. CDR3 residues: CASSSDRNTEAFF. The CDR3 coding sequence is TGTGCCAGCTCATCGGACAGGAACACTGAAGCTTTCTTT.

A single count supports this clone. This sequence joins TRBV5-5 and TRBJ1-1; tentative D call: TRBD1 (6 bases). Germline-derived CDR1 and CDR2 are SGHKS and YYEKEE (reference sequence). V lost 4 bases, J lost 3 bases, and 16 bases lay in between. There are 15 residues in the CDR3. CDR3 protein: CASSLRQEKDTEAFF. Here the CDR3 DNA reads TGTGCCAGCAGCCTCCGACAGGAAAAAGACACTGAAGCTTTCTTT.

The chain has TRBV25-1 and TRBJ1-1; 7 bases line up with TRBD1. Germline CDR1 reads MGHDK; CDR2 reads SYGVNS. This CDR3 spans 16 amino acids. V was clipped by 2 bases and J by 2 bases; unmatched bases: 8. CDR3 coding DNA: TGTGCCAGCAGTGAACGGACCGGGACAGAAAACACTGAAGCTTTCTTT. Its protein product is CASSERTGTENTEAFF.

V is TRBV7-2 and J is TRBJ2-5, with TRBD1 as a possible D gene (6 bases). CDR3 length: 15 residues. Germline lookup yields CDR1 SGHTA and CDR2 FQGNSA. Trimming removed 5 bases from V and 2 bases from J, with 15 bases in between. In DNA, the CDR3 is TGTGCCAGCAGCCTGACGGGACACCAACAAGAGACCCAGTACTTC. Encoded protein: CASSLTGHQQETQYF.

The CDR3 sequence: CASSLSPAGPYEQYF. In DNA form, the CDR3 reads TGTGCCAGCAGCTTAAGCCCGGCAGGCCCCTACGAGCAGTACTTC. The rearrangement uses TRBV7-3 and TRBJ2-7, with D uncertain. The CDR3 loop spans 15 amino acids. The ends were cut back, 1 base at V and 2 bases at J, with 12 bases in the middle. The germline CDR1 and CDR2 sequences are SGHTA and FQGTGA.

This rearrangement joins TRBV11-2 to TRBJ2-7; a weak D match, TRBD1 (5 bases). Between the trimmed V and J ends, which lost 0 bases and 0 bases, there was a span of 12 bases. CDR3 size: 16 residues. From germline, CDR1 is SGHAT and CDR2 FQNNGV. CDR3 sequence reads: CASSLDAQVASYEQYF. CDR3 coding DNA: TGTGCCAGCAGCTTAGATGCACAGGTCGCCTCCTACGAGCAGTACTTC.

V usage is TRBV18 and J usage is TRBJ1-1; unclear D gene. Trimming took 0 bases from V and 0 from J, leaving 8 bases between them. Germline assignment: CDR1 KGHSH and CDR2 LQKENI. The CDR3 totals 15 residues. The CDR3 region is CASSPPLNMNTEAFF. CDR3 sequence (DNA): TGTGCCAGCTCACCACCTCTTAACATGAACACTGAAGCTTTCTTT. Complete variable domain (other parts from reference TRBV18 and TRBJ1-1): NAGVMQNPRHLVRRRGQEARLRCSPMKGHSHVYWYRQLPEEGLKFMVYLQKENIIDESGMPKERFSAEFPKEGPSILRIQQVVRGDSAAYFCASSPPLNMNTEAFFGQGTRLTVV.

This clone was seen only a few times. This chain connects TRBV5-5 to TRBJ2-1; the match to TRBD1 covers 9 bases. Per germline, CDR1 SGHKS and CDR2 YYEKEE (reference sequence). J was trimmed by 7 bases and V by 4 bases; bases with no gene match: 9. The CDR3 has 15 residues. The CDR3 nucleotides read TGTGCCAGCAGCGACGGAGGGACAGGGATGAATGAGCAGTTCTTC. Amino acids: CASSDGGTGMNEQFF.

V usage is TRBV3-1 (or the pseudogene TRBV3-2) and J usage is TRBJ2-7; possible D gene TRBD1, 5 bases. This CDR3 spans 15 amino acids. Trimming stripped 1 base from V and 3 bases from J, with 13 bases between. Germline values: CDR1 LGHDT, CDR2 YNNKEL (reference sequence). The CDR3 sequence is CASSQAQGAVYEQYF. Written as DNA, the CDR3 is TGTGCCAGCAGCCAAGCCCAAGGGGCTGTCTACGAGCAGTACTTC.